This T cell receptor (beta chain) was identified in a study of vaccination and CD4 T cells after COVID-19. Study context: SARS-CoV-2 PCR on nasal swabs had been positive for the convalescent patients; some 10 were mild and one was severe. Study outcomes and limitations: Spike mono-reactivity held for 304 of 307 vaccine-specific clones in convalescent patients.

CDR1 is SEHNR and CDR2 is FQNEAQ in the germline V gene (reference sequence). The CDR3 length is 15 residues. The trim removed 5 bases at V and 4 bases at J, leaving 6 bases unmatched. About this clonotype: Its specificity is not known.

One entry per CDR3 protein, called by TCRdb with MiXCR from the PCR reads. The data contain around 21,000 distinct CDR3 sequences, about three fifths of them singletons. This chain connects TRBV7-9 to TRBJ2-5; 11 bases are a match to TRBD1. This TCR came from a human donor who had recovered from COVID-19. The sample was CD4+ T cells from blood, taken after SARS-CoV-2 vaccination. CDR3 nucleotides: TGTGCCAGCAGCCGGGGACAGGGGGTGGCAGAGACCCAGTACTTC. Translation: CASSRGQGVAETQYF.